What follows are 22 T cell receptor beta chains derived from one specimen sequenced in a study of blood T cell repertoires in COVID-19. Produced via immunoSEQ multiplex PCR; TCRdb's table is partial and in-frame only. This sample has 150,000 to 200,000 clones, with around four fifths found just once. The sample taken for sequencing was peripheral blood. The receptor source for this set is a man between 65 and 85 years old with acute or convalescent COVID-19.

The chain links TRBV7-8 to TRBJ2-7, with D tentatively TRBD2 (5 bases). The V end was cut by 1 base, the J end by 2 bases, with 9 bases between. The V gene's germline CDR1 is SGHVS and CDR2 FQNEAQ. This CDR3 contains 14 residues. As DNA, the CDR3 is TGTGCCAGCAGCTTAGGAGGGTTCGCCTACGAGCAGTACTTC. Its protein is CASSLGGFAYEQYF.

CDR3 sequence (DNA): TGTGCCAGCAGCGTAGTGGGACAAGTATCTGAGCAGTTCTTC. Translated, it gives CASSVVGQVSEQFF. The chain combines TRBV9 with TRBJ2-1; D might be TRBD1 (6 bases). This CDR3 spans 14 amino acids. V shed 0 bases and J shed 9 bases, with 13 bases lying between them. Germline loops: CDR1 SGDLS, CDR2 YYNGEE.

This chain connects TRBV29-1 to TRBJ1-2, with D maybe TRBD1 (5 bases). Germline V CDR1 and CDR2: SQVTM, ANQGSEA. V shed 5 bases and J shed 5 bases, with 12 bases lying between them. The CDR3 spans 12 residues. This CDR3 reads CSVSDIGYGYTF. In DNA, the CDR3 is TGCAGCGTTTCGGACATAGGGTATGGCTACACCTTC.

The V call is TRBV28, the J call TRBJ1-2; possibly TRBD1 for D (5 bases). Trimming left V 2 bases short and J 2 bases short, with 12 bases between. This CDR3 is built from 15 residues. Germline CDR1 MDHEN, CDR2 SYDVKM. The CDR3 nucleotides are TGTGCCAGCAGTTTAGGGGGAGGGACCAACTATGGCTACACCTTC. It codes for CASSLGGGTNYGYTF.

The chain carries TRBV6-5 and TRBJ2-1; D uncertain. This CDR3 is built from 14 residues. Looked up from germline, CDR1 is MNHEY and CDR2 is SVGAGI. Between the trimmed V and J ends, which lost 2 bases and 5 bases, there was a span of 10 bases. CDR3 in amino acids: CASSYARINNEQFF. The CDR3 DNA sequence: TGTGCCAGCAGTTACGCGCGAATCAACAATGAGCAGTTCTTC.

The rearrangement links TRBV7-9 to TRBJ2-5; D ambiguous. Trimming shortened V by 5 bases and J by 0 bases, and 10 bases separated the two germline ends. The CDR3 consists of 14 residues. Germline V CDR1 and CDR2: SEHNR, FQNEAQ (reference sequence). In nucleotides, the CDR3 is TGTGCCAGCAGCCTAACAGAGTACCAAGAGACCCAGTACTTC. Residues: CASSLTEYQETQYF.

The chain links TRBV24-1 to TRBJ1-2; tentative D call: TRBD1 (6 bases). CDR3 length: 15 amino acids. CDR1 and CDR2 (germline): KGHDR, SFDVKD. Deletions cut 8 bases from V and 4 bases from J, with 19 bases between. CDR3 protein: CATTDRNGGSYGYTF. The CDR3 DNA reads as TGTGCCACCACCGACAGGAATGGAGGAAGCTATGGCTACACCTTC.

This clone showed up just a few times. The V gene is TRBV2, the J gene TRBJ2-3; a possible D gene is TRBD2 (5 bases). Germline V gene lookup returns CDR1 SNHLY and CDR2 FYNNEI. The CDR3 is made up of 15 amino acids. Trimming removed 4 bases at V and 5 bases at J, with 16 bases between. The CDR3 here is CASSAAAGPVDTQYF. CDR3 DNA: TGTGCCAGCAGTGCCGCGGCGGGTCCGGTAGATACGCAGTATTTT.

V usage is TRBV6-2 or TRBV6-3 and J usage is TRBJ1-2, with TRBD1 matching 7 bases. The J segment lost 2 bases and the V segment lost 3 bases, leaving 3 bases of the junction unmatched. CDR1 MNHEY and CDR2 SVGEGT come from the germline V gene. The CDR3 consists of 14 residues. CDR3 sequence (DNA): TGTGCCAGCAGTTATATGGGACAGAACTATGGCTACACCTTC. Residues: CASSYMGQNYGYTF.

This clone was detected only a few times. V gene TRBV9 combines with J gene TRBJ2-7; no reliable D call. The germline V gene encodes CDR1 SGDLS and CDR2 YYNGEE. The V end lost 4 bases, the J end lost 0 bases, and 11 bases lay between the germline ends. The CDR3 is made up of 14 amino acids. This chain's CDR3 is CASSPRHSSYEQYF. CDR3 nucleotide sequence: TGTGCCAGCAGCCCCAGACACAGCTCCTACGAGCAGTACTTC.

This chain joins TRBV19 and TRBJ1-1; perhaps TRBD1 as D (5 bases). V was cut by 8 bases and J by 5 bases, with 21 bases left in between. This CDR3 is 15 amino acids long. Germline V CDR1 and CDR2: LNHDA, SQIVND (reference sequence). The chain's CDR3 is CASAKVRTSTTEAFF. Here the CDR3 DNA reads TGTGCCAGTGCGAAAGTGAGGACATCGACTACTGAAGCTTTCTTT. Drawing the rest from reference TRBV19 and TRBJ1-1, the complete variable domain is DGGITQSPKYLFRKEGQNVTLSCEQNLNHDAMYWYRQDPGQGLRLIYYSQIVNDFQKGDIAEGYSVSREKKESFPLTVTSAQKNPTAFYLCASAKVRTSTTEAFFGQGTRLTVV.

The chain employs TRBV2 and TRBJ1-2; no reliable D call. V dropped 5 bases and J dropped 2 bases, with 6 bases sitting between them. Germline lookup yields CDR1 SNHLY and CDR2 FYNNEI. This CDR3 has 12 residues. The CDR3 DNA follows: TGTGCCAGCAGTTCACAGAACTATGGCTACACCTTC. This encodes CASSSQNYGYTF.

In this sample, this clone turned up a few times. The chain is built from TRBV18 and TRBJ1-1; D is possibly TRBD1 (6 bases). Trimming cost V 5 bases and J 3 bases, with 10 bases left between them. Looked up from germline, CDR1 is KGHSH and CDR2 is LQKENI. This CDR3 has 13 amino acids. The DNA of the CDR3 is TGTGCCAGCTCATTACAGGGACACACTGAAGCTTTCTTT. Protein: CASSLQGHTEAFF.

V is TRBV6-5 and J is TRBJ2-6, with TRBD2 identical over 7 bases. V was pared by 6 bases and J by 2 bases, with 4 bases of the junction left unmatched. This CDR3 region has 15 residues. Per the germline V gene, CDR1 is MNHEY and CDR2 is SVGAGI. The CDR3 DNA reads as TGTGCCAGCAGGTCTGGGGGGGCTGGGGCCAACGTCCTGACTTTC. This gives the protein CASRSGGAGANVLTF.

The chain is built from TRBV12-5 and TRBJ2-7, with 12 nucleotides matching TRBD2. Trimming removed 2 bases from V and 3 bases from J; junction bases left unmatched: 2. Germline V gene sequence: CDR1 LGHNT, CDR2 FRNRAP. The CDR3 totals 15 residues. Here the CDR3 reads CASGLTTSGSYEQYF. CDR3 sequence (DNA): TGTGCTAGTGGTTTGACGACTAGCGGGAGCTACGAGCAGTACTTC.

The rearrangement links TRBV7-9 to TRBJ1-1; possibly TRBD1 for D (5 bases). Trimming left V 6 bases short and J 5 bases short, with 13 bases between. The germline CDR1 and CDR2 sequences are SEHNR and FQNEAQ (reference sequence). The CDR3 extends over 13 amino acids. This CDR3 is CASRQGLGTEAFF. The CDR3 DNA sequence: TGTGCCAGCAGGCAGGGATTGGGGACTGAAGCTTTCTTT.

The chain employs TRBV18 and TRBJ2-3; possible D gene TRBD2, 6 bases. This CDR3 region has 16 residues. CDR1 KGHSH and CDR2 LQKENI come from the germline V gene. V lost 2 bases and J lost 3, with 15 bases in between. Here the CDR3 DNA reads TGTGCCAGCTCACCATTCACGGGAGTGGGAACAGATACGCAGTATTTT. As protein: CASSPFTGVGTDTQYF.

The rearrangement joins TRBV14 to TRBJ1-1; 11 bases map to TRBD1. The trim removed 1 base at V and 3 bases at J, leaving 7 bases unmatched. The CDR3 length is 17 residues. Per the germline V gene, CDR1 is SGHDN and CDR2 is FVKESK. The CDR3 reads CASSQVGQGVIYTEAFF. The CDR3 coding sequence is TGTGCCAGCAGCCAAGTGGGACAGGGGGTTATTTACACTGAAGCTTTCTTT.

The V and J genes are TRBV25-1 and TRBJ2-3, with 7 bases aligning to TRBD1. Germline assignment: CDR1 MGHDK and CDR2 SYGVNS. This CDR3 has 15 amino acids. The V and J ends lost 4 bases and 2 bases, in that order; junction bases with no gene match: 6. As DNA, the CDR3 is TGTGCCAGCAGTGGAATGGGACAGCTCACAGATACGCAGTATTTT. It specifies CASSGMGQLTDTQYF.

This chain uses TRBV19 with TRBJ2-1; 8 nucleotides align to TRBD2. Germline V CDR1 and CDR2: LNHDA, SQIVND (reference sequence). Trimming at V came to 10 bases and at J to 7 bases, leaving 12 bases not matched to a gene. The CDR3 consists of 14 residues. CDR3 bases: TGTGCCACAAGCAGCGCGGGAGGACGAAATGAGCAGTTCTTC. Protein sequence: CATSSAGGRNEQFF.

The chain has TRBV19 and TRBJ1-5; tentative D call: TRBD1 (6 bases). This CDR3 comprises 18 residues. V lost 4 bases and J 0 bases, leaving 19 bases between the germline ends. Germline V gives CDR1 LNHDA, CDR2 SQIVND (reference sequence). This chain's CDR3 is CASSTLRGGKYSNQPQHF. The CDR3 DNA sequence: TGTGCCAGTAGTACCCTCCGCGGGGGCAAATATAGCAATCAGCCCCAGCATTTT. Full variable domain (remainder filled in from reference TRBV19 and TRBJ1-5): DGGITQSPKYLFRKEGQNVTLSCEQNLNHDAMYWYRQDPGQGLRLIYYSQIVNDFQKGDIAEGYSVSREKKESFPLTVTSAQKNPTAFYLCASSTLRGGKYSNQPQHFGDGTRLSIL.

Only a few counts were recorded for this clone. The chain is built from TRBV4-1 and TRBJ2-2, with a weak D call TRBD1 (6 bases). From germline, CDR1 is MGHRA and CDR2 YSYEKL. The CDR3 is 17 residues long. V was pared by 0 bases and J by 0 bases, with 11 bases between. DNA of the CDR3: TGCGCCAGCAGCCAAGATAGGGGGTCAGCGAACACCGGGGAGCTGTTTTTT. Translation: CASSQDRGSANTGELFF.